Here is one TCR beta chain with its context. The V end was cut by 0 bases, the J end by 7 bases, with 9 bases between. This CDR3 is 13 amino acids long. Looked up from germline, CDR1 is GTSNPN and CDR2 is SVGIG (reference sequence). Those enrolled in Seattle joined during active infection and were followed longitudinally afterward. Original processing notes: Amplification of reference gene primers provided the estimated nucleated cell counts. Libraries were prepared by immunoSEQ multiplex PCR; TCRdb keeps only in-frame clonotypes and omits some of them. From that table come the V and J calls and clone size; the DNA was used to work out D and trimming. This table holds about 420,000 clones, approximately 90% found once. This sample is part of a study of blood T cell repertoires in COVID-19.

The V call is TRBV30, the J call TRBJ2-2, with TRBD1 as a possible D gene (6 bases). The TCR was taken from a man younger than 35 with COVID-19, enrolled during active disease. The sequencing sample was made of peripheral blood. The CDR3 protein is CAWSVQGHGELFF. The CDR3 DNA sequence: TGTGCCTGGAGTGTACAGGGACACGGGGAGCTGTTTTTT.